One and the same sample provided the 31 T cell receptor beta chains below, sequenced in a study of T cells in Graves' hyperthyroidism and ophthalmopathy (dated by TCRdb to between 2018 and 2020). Library generation was performed with multiplex PCR. Sequencing instrument: Illumina HiSeq 2000. TCR beta CDR3 regions were amplified from RNA transcripts. For the first round of RT-PCR on the TCR CDR3, the HTBI primer set was used together with the Qiagen OneStep RT-PCR kit. TCRdb redid the processing of the public reads, applying fastp at Q25 and MiXCR, and retained in-frame beta chains. Records with the same CDR3 protein are collapsed into one entry carrying the most frequent genes and DNA. Here the sample has approximately 600,000 distinct CDR3 sequences; about 20% occur a single time. The ten largest account for around a third of the sample. The material sequenced was blood. The receptors shown here come from a man aged 25 to 45 with Graves' ophthalmopathy.

The chain combines TRBV28 with TRBJ1-5; D is undetermined. Germline CDR1 MDHEN, CDR2 SYDVKM. The CDR3 sequence is 14 residues long. Trimming stripped 5 bases from V and 4 bases from J, with 12 bases between. The CDR3 reads CASSIVWENQPQHF. The CDR3 nucleotides are TGTGCCAGCAGTATCGTGTGGGAAAATCAGCCCCAGCATTTT.

A few counts support this clonotype. V is TRBV20-1 and J is TRBJ2-1; 9 bases line up with TRBD2. V lost 2 bases and J lost 1; bases outside the gene matches: 9. CDR1 and CDR2 from the germline V gene are DFQATT and SNEGSKA (reference sequence). The CDR3 covers 17 residues. The CDR3 is CSARSTSGEISYNEQFF. CDR3 DNA: TGCAGTGCTAGATCGACTAGCGGAGAGATTTCCTACAATGAGCAGTTCTTC.

The J gene is TRBJ1-1, the V gene TRBV20-1; TRBD1 aligns across 10 bases. With 2 bases clipped from V and 4 bases from J, the junction kept 7 bases outside the gene matches. This CDR3 is built from 15 residues. CDR1 and CDR2 from the germline V gene are DFQATT and SNEGSKA (reference sequence). Here the CDR3 DNA reads TGCAGTGCTAGAACCCCGACAGGGGGCACCACTGAAGCTTTCTTT. Translated, it gives CSARTPTGGTTEAFF.

This clonotype has just a few counts. The V gene is TRBV25-1, the J gene TRBJ2-2; 10 bases are a match to TRBD2. J lost 5 bases, V lost 3 bases, and 3 bases had no gene match. The CDR3 contains 15 residues. Germline V CDR1 and CDR2: MGHDK, SYGVNS. The CDR3 reads CASSDRTSGTGELFF. The CDR3 bases are TGTGCCAGCAGTGACAGGACTAGCGGTACCGGGGAGCTGTTTTTT.

This clonotype appeared a few times. The CDR3 sequence is CASIDGTSGKSSYNEQFF. CDR3 bases: TGTGCCAGCATCGACGGGACTAGCGGGAAGAGCTCCTACAATGAGCAGTTCTTC. The chain couples TRBV7-2 to TRBJ2-1; 13 bases map to TRBD2. V dropped 7 bases and J dropped 0; count of bases not matched to a gene: 9. CDR3 length equals 18 residues. Germline V gene data show CDR1 as SGHTA and CDR2 as FQGNSA.

The chain joins TRBV6-5 to TRBJ2-5, with 10 bases matching TRBD1. The CDR3 length is 15 residues. CDR1 and CDR2 from the germline V gene are MNHEY and SVGAGI. Trimming at V came to 4 bases and at J to 5 bases, leaving 7 bases not matched to a gene. The CDR3 bases are TGTGCCAGCAGTTTCCGGGACAGGGGTGGTGAGACCCAGTACTTC. It yields the protein CASSFRDRGGETQYF.

The chain couples TRBV20-1 to TRBJ1-2; D gene uncertain. In germline, CDR1 is DFQATT, CDR2 SNEGSKA (reference sequence). Trimming cost V 6 bases and J 3 bases, with 8 bases left between them. This CDR3 contains 11 residues. The CDR3 reads CSAPGDYGYTF. The CDR3 DNA is TGCAGTGCCCCGGGCGACTATGGCTACACCTTC.

This clonotype was recorded at least ten times. J is TRBJ1-6 and V is TRBV5-6, with a weak D call TRBD1 (5 bases). The CDR3 has 15 residues. V was clipped by 5 bases and J by 7 bases, with 16 bases between them. Germline CDR1 SGHDT, CDR2 YYEEEE. The CDR3 spells CASRGGLRENSPLHF. The CDR3 bases are TGTGCCAGCAGGGGGGGACTCCGAGAAAATTCACCCCTCCACTTT.

The chain has TRBV30 and TRBJ1-2; D uncertain. The CDR3 extends over 11 amino acids. Germline V gene lookup returns CDR1 GTSNPN and CDR2 SVGIG (reference sequence). Trimming pared 5 bases from V and 4 bases from J, leaving 8 bases between. CDR3 coding DNA: TGTGCCTGGGACCTTGGCTATGGCTACACCTTC. It specifies CAWDLGYGYTF.

At least ten counts were recorded for this clonotype. The V gene is TRBV20-1, the J gene TRBJ2-1; D gene uncertain. The length of the CDR3 is 13 residues. Trimming took off 5 bases at V and 10 bases at J, with 18 bases between the two ends. Per germline, CDR1 DFQATT and CDR2 SNEGSKA (reference sequence). DNA of the CDR3: TGCAGTGCTCCGCGAGCTAGACTCGGGGAGCAGTTCTTC. Protein: CSAPRARLGEQFF.

The chain is built from TRBV28 and TRBJ2-2; D remains unclear. The V end lost 9 bases, the J end lost 6 bases, and 17 bases lay between the germline ends. This CDR3 is 14 amino acids long. CDR1 and CDR2 from the germline V gene are MDHEN and SYDVKM. CDR3: CASTSGLVAGELFF. CDR3 in DNA: TGTGCCAGTACCTCGGGTCTAGTTGCCGGGGAGCTGTTTTTT.

This clonotype has only a few counts. The V call is TRBV28, the J call TRBJ2-7; 8 bases line up with TRBD1. The ends lost 6 bases at V and 4 bases at J; junction bases unmatched: 11. CDR1 is MDHEN, CDR2 SYDVKM, per germline. This CDR3 has 15 amino acids. This chain's CDR3 is CASSPSRTGSYEQYF. DNA for the CDR3: TGTGCCAGCAGCCCCAGCCGGACAGGGTCTTACGAGCAGTACTTC.

This clonotype was counted many times. The V and J genes are TRBV7-2 and TRBJ2-5; 9 bases are shared with TRBD2. The CDR3 loop spans 15 amino acids. V dropped 4 bases and J dropped 4; count of bases not matched to a gene: 7. Germline V gene lookup returns CDR1 SGHTA and CDR2 FQGNSA. DNA of the CDR3: TGTGCCAGCAGCTCCGGACTAGCGAGGGGAGAGACCCAGTACTTC. Amino acids: CASSSGLARGETQYF.

This clonotype was seen repeatedly, ten times or more. The chain has TRBV27 and TRBJ2-7; the D is unclear. V lost 0 bases and J lost 3, with 18 bases in between. Germline lookup yields CDR1 MNHEY and CDR2 SMNVEV (reference sequence). This CDR3 comprises 17 residues. The CDR3 sequence is CASSLSFPAAEIYEQYF. CDR3 DNA sequence: TGTGCCAGCAGTTTATCCTTCCCGGCAGCCGAGATCTACGAGCAGTACTTC.

This clonotype was picked up many times. The rearrangement uses TRBV20-1 and TRBJ2-7; TRBD2 agrees at 13 bases. From germline, CDR1 is DFQATT and CDR2 SNEGSKA (reference sequence). V shed 5 bases and J 7 bases; nucleotides not matched to a gene: 8. The CDR3 totals 14 residues. The CDR3 protein is CSAPGTSGKEEQYF. The DNA for the CDR3 is TGCAGTGCTCCCGGGACTAGCGGGAAGGAAGAGCAGTACTTC.

CDR3 residues: CASSFPPGQGGETQYF. The CDR3 DNA is TGTGCCAGCAGTTTCCCCCCGGGACAGGGGGGGGAGACCCAGTACTTC. This chain joins TRBV28 and TRBJ2-5; 11 bases are a match to TRBD1. With 3 bases clipped from V and 5 bases from J, the junction kept 8 bases outside the gene matches. The CDR3 spans 16 residues. Germline V gives CDR1 MDHEN, CDR2 SYDVKM.

Points on this clonotype: The junction departs from the called germline gene at one end, perhaps through a read error. This chain uses TRBV11-1 with TRBJ1-6, with D perhaps TRBD1 (5 bases). Germline V gene sequence: CDR1 SGHAT, CDR2 FQDESV (reference sequence). The CDR3 length is 16 residues. CDR3 nucleotide sequence: TGCGCCAGCAGCCAAGAGAGGCAGGGTAATAATTCACCCCTCCACTTT. Its translation: CASSQERQGNNSPLHF.

There are many counts of this clonotype. CDR3 bases: TGTGCCAGCAGTCGGGACTGGAACTATGGCTACACCTTC. Protein: CASSRDWNYGYTF. This chain connects TRBV28 to TRBJ1-2; possibly TRBD1 for D (5 bases). CDR1 and CDR2 from the germline V gene are MDHEN and SYDVKM. V was shortened by 5 bases and J by 2 bases, with 9 bases between the two germline ends. CDR3 size: 13 residues.

This clonotype came up a few times. The rearrangement uses TRBV15 and TRBJ1-6; 8 positions agree with TRBD1. This CDR3 contains 17 residues. V dropped 8 bases and J dropped 7; count of bases not matched to a gene: 16. Germline-derived CDR1 and CDR2 are LNHNV and YYDKDF (reference sequence). CDR3: CATQRTDRGALNSPLHF. CDR3 DNA: TGTGCCACCCAGCGCACCGACAGGGGAGCCTTGAATTCACCCCTCCACTTT.

This clonotype was seen a few times. The rearrangement joins TRBV4-2 to TRBJ2-3, with TRBD1 matching 8 bases. This CDR3 comprises 17 residues. V was clipped by 2 bases and J by 1 base; unmatched bases: 8. The germline V gene encodes CDR1 LGHNA and CDR2 YNFKEQ. The CDR3 here is CASSQTPTGGGTDTQYF. CDR3 coding DNA: TGTGCCAGCAGCCAAACCCCTACAGGGGGTGGCACAGATACGCAGTATTTT.

In its sample, this clonotype was seen many times. The chain employs TRBV11-2 and TRBJ2-1, with D unresolved. V lost 0 bases to trimming and J lost 3 bases, with 18 bases between them. Germline V gene lookup returns CDR1 SGHAT and CDR2 FQNNGV. The CDR3 loop spans 18 amino acids. CDR3 protein: CASSLDRPPRSYYNEQFF. The CDR3 nucleotides read TGTGCCAGCAGCTTAGATCGCCCCCCGAGGAGTTACTACAATGAGCAGTTCTTC.

V gene TRBV4-2 combines with J gene TRBJ1-2; TRBD1 aligns across 10 bases. This CDR3 spans 15 amino acids. J lost 3 bases, V lost 4 bases, and 5 bases had no gene match. Germline-derived CDR1 and CDR2 are LGHNA and YNFKEQ. Here the CDR3 DNA reads TGTGCCAGCAGCCGGGGGACAGGGGAAGACTATGGCTACACCTTC. It translates to CASSRGTGEDYGYTF.

This chain links TRBV28 with TRBJ2-6; 9 positions match TRBD1. Looked up from germline, CDR1 is MDHEN and CDR2 is SYDVKM. This CDR3 is 16 amino acids long. V shed 6 bases and J 4 bases; nucleotides not matched to a gene: 7. The CDR3 sequence: CASSDTGGVGANVLTF. CDR3 sequence (DNA): TGTGCCAGCAGCGATACAGGGGGCGTCGGGGCCAACGTCCTGACTTTC.

There are a few counts of this clonotype. This chain connects TRBV4-2 to TRBJ2-1; 10 nucleotides align to TRBD2. CDR3 length: 15 residues. The germline V gene has CDR1 LGHNA and CDR2 YNFKEQ. V lost 1 base to trimming and J lost 6 bases; unmatched junction nucleotides: 3. The CDR3 region has the DNA TGTGCCAGCAGCCAAGCAGCGGGAGGGCTCAATGAGCAGTTCTTC. Its protein is CASSQAAGGLNEQFF.

This clonotype was found many times. The chain uses TRBV19 and TRBJ1-5; no firm D call. CDR1 is LNHDA and CDR2 is SQIVND in the germline V gene (reference sequence). The CDR3 length is 14 residues. V was pared by 5 bases and J by 2 bases, with 10 bases between. The DNA of the CDR3 is TGTGCCAGTAGTCTCCCCGGAGGCAATCAGCCCCAGCATTTT. Translating it yields CASSLPGGNQPQHF.

This clonotype was detected a few times. V and J are TRBV19 and TRBJ1-2; possible D gene TRBD1, 5 bases. From germline, CDR1 is LNHDA and CDR2 SQIVND (reference sequence). CDR3 length: 14 residues. Trimming left V 5 bases short and J 5 bases short, with 15 bases between. The CDR3 here is CASSALQTVYGYTF. The DNA for the CDR3 is TGTGCCAGTAGTGCCTTACAGACAGTTTATGGCTACACCTTC.

This clonotype was recorded a few times. The J gene is TRBJ1-1, the V gene TRBV10-2; a possible D gene is TRBD1 (5 bases). This CDR3 is built from 18 residues. V was shortened by 3 bases and J by 6 bases, with 26 bases between the two germline ends. Per germline, CDR1 WSHSY and CDR2 SAAADI. The CDR3 reads CASSDTRAWGLGYAEAFF. The CDR3 bases are TGCGCCAGCAGTGATACGCGGGCCTGGGGCCTCGGGTACGCTGAAGCTTTCTTT.

The genes are TRBV24-1 and TRBJ2-3; D gene unclear. The CDR3 consists of 14 residues. Germline V gives CDR1 KGHDR, CDR2 SFDVKD. Trimming shortened V by 4 bases and J by 3 bases, and 10 bases separated the two germline ends. This CDR3 reads CATSEPLGTDTQYF. The DNA for the CDR3 is TGTGCCACCAGTGAGCCCCTCGGGACAGATACGCAGTATTTT.

The chain has TRBV15 and TRBJ1-2, with D possibly being TRBD1 (5 bases). Germline V lookup: CDR1 LNHNV, CDR2 YYDKDF (reference sequence). With 3 bases removed from V and 4 bases from J, the gap between germline ends came to 9 bases. The CDR3 has 13 residues. CDR3 region: CATSRDKGYGYTF. In DNA form, the CDR3 reads TGTGCCACCAGCAGGGACAAGGGCTATGGCTACACCTTC.

The V and J genes are TRBV6-5 and TRBJ1-2; 12 nucleotides align to TRBD1. The trim removed 0 bases at V and 7 bases at J, leaving 6 bases unmatched. This CDR3 spans 16 amino acids. Germline V gives CDR1 MNHEY, CDR2 SVGAGI. This CDR3 reads CASSYSGDRGPAGYTF. The CDR3 DNA follows: TGTGCCAGCAGTTACTCAGGGGACAGGGGGCCGGCTGGCTACACCTTC.

The chain links TRBV12-3 or TRBV12-4 to TRBJ2-7; D possibly matches TRBD1 or TRBD2 (5 bases each). The CDR3 is 14 amino acids. Deletions cut 7 bases from V and 3 bases from J, with 16 bases between. This CDR3 is CASTPGTALYEQYF. The DNA for the CDR3 is TGTGCCAGCACCCCAGGGACGGCCCTCTACGAGCAGTACTTC.